This T cell receptor (beta chain) was documented in a study of T-cell reconstitution after alpha-beta-depleted transplantation in children. Findings of the study overall: Expanded graft clones numbering several hundred reportedly gave rise to alpha-beta T cells about two months after transplant.

The CDR3 has 18 residues. J lost 6 bases, V lost 3 bases, and 15 bases had no gene match. The germline gives CDR1 LNHNV, CDR2 YYDKDF (reference sequence). On this clonotype: Its antigen is still unknown.

It was with unique molecular identifiers that the TCRbeta library was prepared. TCRdb recomputed calls from the PCR reads with MiXCR, one row per CDR3 protein. Of a few hundred thousand distinct CDR3 sequences listed, roughly a quarter were seen once; the top ten hold just over 35%. This sequence was found in a boy in the first two years of life with Wiskott-Aldrich syndrome, due to receive a stem cell transplant. V is TRBV15 and J is TRBJ2-1, with TRBD2 matching over 9 bases. This specimen was PBMCs, taken before TCRalphabeta/CD19-depleted stem cell transplant. The CDR3 protein is CATSRTPWASGNTNEQFF. CDR3 DNA: TGTGCCACCAGCAGGACCCCCTGGGCTAGCGGGAATACCAATGAGCAGTTCTTC.